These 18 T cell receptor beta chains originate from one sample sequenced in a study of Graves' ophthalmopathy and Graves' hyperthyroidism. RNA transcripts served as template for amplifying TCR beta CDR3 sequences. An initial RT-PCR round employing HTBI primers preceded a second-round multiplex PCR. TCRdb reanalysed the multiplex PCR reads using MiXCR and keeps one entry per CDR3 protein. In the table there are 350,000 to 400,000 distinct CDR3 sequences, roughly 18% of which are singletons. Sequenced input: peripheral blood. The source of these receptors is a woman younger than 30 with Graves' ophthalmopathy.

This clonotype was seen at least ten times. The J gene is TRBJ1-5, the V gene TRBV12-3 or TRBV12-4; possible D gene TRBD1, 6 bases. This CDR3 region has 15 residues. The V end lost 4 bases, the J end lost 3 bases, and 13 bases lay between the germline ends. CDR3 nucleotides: TGTGCCAGCAGTTCCCCCACAGGGAACAATCAGCCCCAGCATTTT. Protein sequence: CASSSPTGNNQPQHF.

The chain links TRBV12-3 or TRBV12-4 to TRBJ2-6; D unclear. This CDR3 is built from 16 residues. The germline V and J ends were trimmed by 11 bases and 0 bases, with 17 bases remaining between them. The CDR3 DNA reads TGTGCCTCCGGGTATGGTCTCCACTCTGGGGCCAACGTCCTGACTTTC. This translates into CASGYGLHSGANVLTF.

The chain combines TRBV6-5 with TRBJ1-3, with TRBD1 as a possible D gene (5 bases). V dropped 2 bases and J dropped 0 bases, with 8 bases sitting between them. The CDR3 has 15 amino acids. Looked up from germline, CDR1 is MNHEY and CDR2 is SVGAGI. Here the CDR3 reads CASSYRTHSGNTIYF. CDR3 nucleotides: TGTGCCAGCAGTTACCGGACACACTCTGGAAACACCATATATTTT.

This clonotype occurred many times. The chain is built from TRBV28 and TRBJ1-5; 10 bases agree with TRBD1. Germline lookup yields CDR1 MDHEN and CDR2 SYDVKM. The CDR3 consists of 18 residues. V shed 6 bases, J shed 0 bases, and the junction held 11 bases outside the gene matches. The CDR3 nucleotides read TGTGCCAGCAGAGCACCGGGACAGGGGCGGATTAGCAATCAGCCCCAGCATTTT. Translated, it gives CASRAPGQGRISNQPQHF.

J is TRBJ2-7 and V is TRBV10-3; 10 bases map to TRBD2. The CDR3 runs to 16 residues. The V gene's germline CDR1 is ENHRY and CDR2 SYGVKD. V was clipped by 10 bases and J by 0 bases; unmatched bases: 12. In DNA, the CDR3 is TGTGCCACGATCAGAGGACTAGCGGTCCTCTCCTACGAGCAGTACTTC. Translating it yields CATIRGLAVLSYEQYF.

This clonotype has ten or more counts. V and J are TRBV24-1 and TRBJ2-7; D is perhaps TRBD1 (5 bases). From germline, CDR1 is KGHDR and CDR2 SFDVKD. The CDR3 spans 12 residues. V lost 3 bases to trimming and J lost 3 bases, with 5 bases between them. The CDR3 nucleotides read TGTGCCACCAGTGATACAGGCTACGAGCAGTACTTC. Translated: CATSDTGYEQYF.

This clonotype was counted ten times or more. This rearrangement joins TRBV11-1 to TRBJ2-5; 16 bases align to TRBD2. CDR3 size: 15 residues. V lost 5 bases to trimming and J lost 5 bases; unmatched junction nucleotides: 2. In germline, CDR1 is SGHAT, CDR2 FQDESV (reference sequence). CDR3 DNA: TGTGCCAGCAGCACGGGACTAGCGGGAGGGGAGACCCAGTACTTC. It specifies CASSTGLAGGETQYF. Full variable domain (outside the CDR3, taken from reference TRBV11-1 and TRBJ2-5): EAEVAQSPRYKITEKSQAVAFWCDPISGHATLYWYRQILGQGPELLVQFQDESVVDDSQLPKDRFSAERLKGVDSTLKIQPAELGDSAMYLCASSTGLAGGETQYFGPGTRLLVL.

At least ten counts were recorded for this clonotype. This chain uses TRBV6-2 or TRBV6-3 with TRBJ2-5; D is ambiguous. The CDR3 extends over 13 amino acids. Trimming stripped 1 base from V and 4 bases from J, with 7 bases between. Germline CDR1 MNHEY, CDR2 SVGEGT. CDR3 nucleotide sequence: TGTGCCAGCAGTTACTTACCAACAGAGACCCAGTACTTC. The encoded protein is CASSYLPTETQYF.

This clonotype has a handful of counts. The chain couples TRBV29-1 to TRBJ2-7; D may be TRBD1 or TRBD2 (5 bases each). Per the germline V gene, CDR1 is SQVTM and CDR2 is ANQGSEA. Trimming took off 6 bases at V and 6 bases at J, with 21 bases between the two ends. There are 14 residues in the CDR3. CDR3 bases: TGCAGCGTGGGGTCCGCAGGGACCCGACGCGAGCAGTACTTC. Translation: CSVGSAGTRREQYF.

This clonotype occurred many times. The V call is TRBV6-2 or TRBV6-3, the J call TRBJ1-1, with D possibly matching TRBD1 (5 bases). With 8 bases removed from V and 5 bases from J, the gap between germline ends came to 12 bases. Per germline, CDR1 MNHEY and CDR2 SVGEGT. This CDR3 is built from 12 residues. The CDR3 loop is CASLGRGTEAFF. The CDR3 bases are TGTGCCAGCCTGGGGCGGGGAACTGAAGCTTTCTTT.

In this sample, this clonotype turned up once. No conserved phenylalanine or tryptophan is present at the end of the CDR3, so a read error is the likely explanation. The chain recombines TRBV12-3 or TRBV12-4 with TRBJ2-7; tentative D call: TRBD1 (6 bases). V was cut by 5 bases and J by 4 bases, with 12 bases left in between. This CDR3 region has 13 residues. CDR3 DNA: TGTGCCAGCAGTCTCAGGACAGAATACGAGCAGTACCTC. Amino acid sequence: CASSLRTEYEQYL.

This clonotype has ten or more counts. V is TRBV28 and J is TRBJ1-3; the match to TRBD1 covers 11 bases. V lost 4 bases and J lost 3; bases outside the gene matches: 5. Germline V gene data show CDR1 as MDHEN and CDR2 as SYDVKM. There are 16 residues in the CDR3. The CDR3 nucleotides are TGTGCCAGCAGTTCCTGGACAGGGGGCGGTGGAAACACCATATATTTT. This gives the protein CASSSWTGGGGNTIYF.

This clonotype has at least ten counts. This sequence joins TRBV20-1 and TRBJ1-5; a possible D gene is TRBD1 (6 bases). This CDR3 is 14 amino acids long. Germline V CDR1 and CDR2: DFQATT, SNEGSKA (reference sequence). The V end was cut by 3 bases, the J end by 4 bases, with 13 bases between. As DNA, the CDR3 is TGCAGTGCTAGTGTCCGACAGGTGAATCAGCCCCAGCATTTT. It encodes CSASVRQVNQPQHF.

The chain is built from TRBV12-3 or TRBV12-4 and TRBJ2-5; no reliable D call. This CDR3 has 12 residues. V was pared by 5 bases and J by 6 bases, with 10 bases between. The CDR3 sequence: CASSPQKKTQYF. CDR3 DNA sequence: TGTGCCAGCAGTCCCCAAAAGAAGACCCAGTACTTC.

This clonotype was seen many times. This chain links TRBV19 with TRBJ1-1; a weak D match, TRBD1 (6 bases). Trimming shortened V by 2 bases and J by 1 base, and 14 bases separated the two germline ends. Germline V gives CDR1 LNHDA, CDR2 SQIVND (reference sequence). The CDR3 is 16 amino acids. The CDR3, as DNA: TGTGCCAGTAGTATAACAACAGGGTGGCAGAACACTGAAGCTTTCTTT. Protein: CASSITTGWQNTEAFF.

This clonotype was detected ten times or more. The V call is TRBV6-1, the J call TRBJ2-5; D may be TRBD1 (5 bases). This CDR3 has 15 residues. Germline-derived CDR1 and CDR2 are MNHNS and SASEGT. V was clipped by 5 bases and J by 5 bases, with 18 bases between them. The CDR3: CASSPSAGFGETQYF. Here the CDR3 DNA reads TGTGCCAGCAGTCCGAGCGCAGGGTTTGGGGAGACCCAGTACTTC.

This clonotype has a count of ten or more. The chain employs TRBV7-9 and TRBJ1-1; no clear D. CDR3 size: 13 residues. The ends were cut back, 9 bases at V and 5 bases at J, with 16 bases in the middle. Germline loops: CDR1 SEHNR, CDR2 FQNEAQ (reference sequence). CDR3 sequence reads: CASGRESGTEAFF. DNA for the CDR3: TGTGCCAGTGGCCGGGAATCTGGGACTGAAGCTTTCTTT.

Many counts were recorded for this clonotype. This chain's CDR3 is CSASLAEAFF. The CDR3 region has the DNA TGCAGTGCTAGTCTCGCTGAAGCTTTCTTT. The gene calls are TRBV20-1 and TRBJ1-1; D gene unclear. Germline assignment: CDR1 DFQATT and CDR2 SNEGSKA (reference sequence). The CDR3 runs 10 residues. With 3 bases removed from V and 6 bases from J, the gap between germline ends came to 5 bases.